These 23 T cell receptor beta chains originate from one sample sequenced in a study of cytomegalovirus exposure and HLA in healthy donors (dated by TCRdb to the late 2010s). Library construction relied on the immunoSEQ multiplex PCR assay. For the multiplex PCR, a mixture combining 60 forward primers for TCR Vbeta segments and 13 reverse primers for TCR Jbeta segments was used. Sourced from immuneACCESS, this table was stored by TCRdb with only in-frame sequences that have V and J called. A share of the clones is absent; for the studies checked, an unresolved V gene accounts for under half, and the remainder has no known explanation. This sample lists under 200,000 clones; less than 85% were detected once. About 4.6% of the sample lies in the top ten. The sequenced sample was PBMCs. The receptors were sampled from a man aged 35 to 55 in good health and CMV-seronegative.

This chain links TRBV9 with TRBJ1-6, with 7 bases aligning to TRBD1. The CDR3 is 17 residues long. Germline V gene lookup returns CDR1 SGDLS and CDR2 YYNGEE. V was pared by 3 bases and J by 10 bases, with 16 bases of the junction left unmatched. CDR3 residues: CASSAGGGTGEDSPLHF. For the CDR3, the DNA is TGTGCCAGCAGCGCAGGGGGAGGAACAGGGGAGGACTCACCCCTCCACTTT. Filled out from reference TRBV9 and TRBJ1-6, the complete variable domain reads DSGVTQTPKHLITATGQRVTLRCSPRSGDLSVYWYQQSLDQGLQFLIQYYNGEERAKGNILERFSAQQFPDLHSELNLSSLELGDSALYFCASSAGGGTGEDSPLHFGNGTRLTVT.

This clone was found a few times. The rearrangement uses TRBV27 and TRBJ1-2; 11 nucleotides agree with TRBD1. The length of the CDR3 is 19 residues. V was clipped by 2 bases and J by 0 bases; unmatched bases: 11. The germline gives CDR1 MNHEY, CDR2 SMNVEV (reference sequence). Here the CDR3 DNA reads TGTGCCAGCAGTTTAGGGGGCCCCGGACAGGGGGCCGCTAACTATGGCTACACCTTC. It encodes CASSLGGPGQGAANYGYTF.

J is TRBJ1-2 and V is TRBV5-1, with 7 nucleotides matching TRBD1. The V and J ends lost 4 bases and 1 base, in that order; junction bases with no gene match: 10. CDR1 and CDR2 (germline): SGHRS, YFSETQ. This CDR3 spans 16 amino acids. In nucleotides, the CDR3 is TGCGCCAGCAGCCCACCGTGGGACAGTCTTAACTATGGCTACACCTTC. It translates to CASSPPWDSLNYGYTF.

CDR3 region: CASSAGGAVPTDTQYF. The DNA of the CDR3 is TGTGCCAGCAGCGCCGGGGGGGCGGTTCCGACAGATACGCAGTATTTT. The chain is built from TRBV9 and TRBJ2-3; 8 nucleotides agree with TRBD2. The CDR3 consists of 16 residues. Losses at the gene ends were 3 bases for V and 3 bases for J; bases not matched to a gene: 9. Germline assignment: CDR1 SGDLS and CDR2 YYNGEE. The full variable domain, completed using reference TRBV9 and TRBJ2-3, is DSGVTQTPKHLITATGQRVTLRCSPRSGDLSVYWYQQSLDQGLQFLIQYYNGEERAKGNILERFSAQQFPDLHSELNLSSLELGDSALYFCASSAGGAVPTDTQYFGPGTRLTVL.

This clone has only one observation. J is TRBJ2-3 and V is TRBV2, with D tentatively TRBD1 (6 bases). In germline, CDR1 is SNHLY, CDR2 FYNNEI. Deletions cut 7 bases from V and 6 bases from J, with 8 bases between. The CDR3 covers 11 residues. CDR3 DNA sequence: TGTGCCAGCAATGACAGGGATACGCAGTATTTT. It specifies CASNDRDTQYF.

This clone was observed once. The V and J genes are TRBV10-3 and TRBJ2-2; maybe TRBD1 (6 bases). CDR3 size: 16 residues. V lost 4 bases, J lost 6 bases, and 18 bases lay in between. Germline V CDR1 and CDR2: ENHRY, SYGVKD. The CDR3 sequence: CAISANPRGGSGELFF. The DNA of the CDR3 is TGTGCCATCAGTGCCAATCCCAGGGGTGGGTCCGGGGAGCTGTTTTTT.

The chain combines TRBV6-5 with TRBJ2-5; maybe TRBD1 (5 bases). The J call is doubtful: the DNA matches TRBJ2-7 better. Per germline, CDR1 MNHEY and CDR2 SVGAGI. This CDR3 region has 11 residues. The CDR3 reads CASTRGYEQYF. CDR3 nucleotides: TGTGCCAGCACTAGGGGCTACGAGCAGTACTTC.

V usage is TRBV6-1 and J usage is TRBJ2-5; a weak D match, TRBD1 (5 bases). The V gene's germline CDR1 is MNHNS and CDR2 SASEGT. CDR3 length equals 13 residues. Trimming stripped 10 bases from V and 4 bases from J, with 16 bases between. The CDR3 region has the DNA TGTGCCATCGTCCGAAGGGGCAGAGAGACCCAGTACTTC. Protein: CAIVRRGRETQYF.

The rearrangement joins TRBV7-2 to TRBJ2-2, with no clear D. The CDR3 is 15 residues long. The V gene lost 1 base and the J gene lost 3 bases, with 9 bases spanning the gap. The germline V gene has CDR1 SGHTA and CDR2 FQGNSA. CDR3 loop: CASSLGLQHTGELFF. DNA of the CDR3: TGTGCCAGCAGCTTAGGGCTCCAACACACCGGGGAGCTGTTTTTT.

The chain carries TRBV7-9 and TRBJ2-1; 10 bases fit TRBD2. Trimming cost V 1 base and J 5 bases; bases outside gene matches: 2. The CDR3 extends over 15 amino acids. CDR1 and CDR2 from the germline V gene are SEHNR and FQNEAQ (reference sequence). CDR3 nucleotide sequence: TGTGCCAGCAGCTTAGGGACTAGCGGTAACAATGAGCAGTTCTTC. The encoded protein is CASSLGTSGNNEQFF.

On this clone: The sample carries other DNA sequences with the same CDR3. The V call is TRBV4-1, the J call TRBJ2-3; 12 nucleotides match TRBD2. The CDR3 is 19 amino acids. The J segment lost 6 bases and the V segment lost 3 bases, leaving 16 bases of the junction unmatched. Germline V CDR1 and CDR2: MGHRA, YSYEKL. CDR3 DNA sequence: TGCGCCAGCAGCCACCCCGGGACAGCTAGCGGGGGGGCAGTTGATACGCAGTATTTT. Its translation: CASSHPGTASGGAVDTQYF.

This clone was seen more than once but under ten times. The V gene is TRBV10-2, the J gene TRBJ1-3; D is ambiguous. The CDR3 loop spans 15 amino acids. V gave up 4 bases and J gave up 8 bases, with 18 bases separating them. CDR1 is WSHSY, CDR2 SAAADI, per germline. Written as DNA, the CDR3 is TGCGCCAGCAGTGGCCTCAGATACGATCAAGACACCATATATTTT. Translating it yields CASSGLRYDQDTIYF.

The chain employs TRBV4-1 and TRBJ1-6; D is uncertain. Per the germline V gene, CDR1 is MGHRA and CDR2 is YSYEKL. V was trimmed by 1 base and J by 8 bases, leaving 15 bases between them. The CDR3 contains 16 residues. The CDR3 here is CASSQVLGVSHSPLHF. DNA of the CDR3: TGCGCCAGCAGCCAAGTTCTCGGGGTATCCCATTCACCCCTCCACTTT.

The chain couples TRBV6-5 to TRBJ1-1; 7 bases are shared with TRBD1. CDR1 MNHEY and CDR2 SVGAGI come from the germline V gene. V lost 6 bases to trimming and J lost 3 bases; unmatched junction nucleotides: 7. This CDR3 region has 14 residues. CDR3 DNA: TGTGCCAGCAGAAGACAGGGAAGGGACACTGAAGCTTTCTTT. Translation: CASRRQGRDTEAFF.

The rearrangement joins TRBV7-9 to TRBJ1-1; 9 bases line up with TRBD1. CDR1 SEHNR and CDR2 FQNEAQ come from the germline V gene (reference sequence). The V and J ends lost 3 bases and 3 bases, in that order; junction bases with no gene match: 2. The CDR3 is 14 residues long. CDR3 nucleotide sequence: TGTGCCAGCAGCTTCCGGGACAGGGACACTGAAGCTTTCTTT. This codes for CASSFRDRDTEAFF.

V gene TRBV7-3 combines with J gene TRBJ1-1; possible D gene TRBD1, 6 bases. The CDR3 extends over 14 amino acids. Germline V gene sequence: CDR1 SGHTA, CDR2 FQGTGA. V lost 4 bases to trimming and J lost 6 bases, with 15 bases between them. CDR3 sequence: CASSSTLGGPEAFF. The CDR3 DNA sequence: TGTGCCAGCAGCTCTACATTAGGGGGTCCTGAAGCTTTCTTT.

This clone was detected only a few times. The rearrangement uses TRBV6-5 and TRBJ2-5; D is ambiguous. Trimming removed 6 bases from V and 1 base from J, with 15 bases in between. CDR3 length: 15 amino acids. CDR1 is MNHEY and CDR2 is SVGAGI in the germline V gene. CDR3 DNA: TGTGCCAGCAGGAGGTTTAACAACCCCCAAGAGACCCAGTACTTC. Its translation is CASRRFNNPQETQYF.

This chain connects TRBV27 to TRBJ1-2; 9 bases map to TRBD1. Germline values: CDR1 MNHEY, CDR2 SMNVEV (reference sequence). Trimming at V came to 5 bases and at J to 0 bases, leaving 10 bases not matched to a gene. The CDR3 has 17 amino acids. The chain's CDR3 is CASSKTTGGLPNYGYTF. CDR3 nucleotide sequence: TGTGCCAGCAGTAAAACGACAGGGGGACTGCCTAACTATGGCTACACCTTC.

This chain connects TRBV7-9 to TRBJ1-1, with D hard to call. V was trimmed by 2 bases and J by 6 bases, leaving 7 bases between them. This CDR3 is 12 amino acids long. The germline V gene encodes CDR1 SEHNR and CDR2 FQNEAQ (reference sequence). The CDR3 loop is CASSLISSEAFF. The CDR3 DNA is TGTGCCAGCAGCTTAATCTCGTCTGAAGCTTTCTTT.

The chain has TRBV6-5 and TRBJ2-7, with 9 bases lining up with TRBD2. V trimming: 0 bases; J trimming: 6 bases; junction bases outside the gene matches: 9. Germline-derived CDR1 and CDR2 are MNHEY and SVGAGI. This CDR3 contains 16 residues. The CDR3 DNA is TGTGCCAGCAGTTACTCGAGACTCAGCGGGGGGCGCGAGCAGTACTTC. Amino acid sequence: CASSYSRLSGGREQYF.

This sequence joins TRBV5-1 and TRBJ1-6; the match to TRBD1 covers 11 bases. This CDR3 has 14 amino acids. Trimming took 4 bases from V and 12 from J; bases not matched to a gene: 6. Germline V gene lookup returns CDR1 SGHRS and CDR2 YFSETQ. CDR3 bases: TGCGCCAGCAGCCAGGACAGGGGGCGCAGACCCCTCCACTTT. Translated: CASSQDRGRRPLHF.

The V and J genes are TRBV27 and TRBJ2-7; 11 bases align to TRBD2. With 4 bases clipped from V and 5 bases from J, the junction kept 4 bases outside the gene matches. The length of the CDR3 is 14 residues. The germline V gene has CDR1 MNHEY and CDR2 SMNVEV (reference sequence). For the CDR3, the DNA is TGTGCCAGCAGTTCGGGGACTAGCGGTAACGAGCAGTACTTC. Translated, it gives CASSSGTSGNEQYF.

The V call is TRBV6-5, the J call TRBJ2-1, with a tentative D call TRBD1 (5 bases). V was clipped by 8 bases and J by 5 bases, with 10 bases between them. The CDR3 is made up of 12 amino acids. The germline gives CDR1 MNHEY, CDR2 SVGAGI. The CDR3 loop is CASYETDNEQFF. The CDR3 coding sequence is TGTGCCAGCTATGAGACAGACAATGAGCAGTTCTTC.